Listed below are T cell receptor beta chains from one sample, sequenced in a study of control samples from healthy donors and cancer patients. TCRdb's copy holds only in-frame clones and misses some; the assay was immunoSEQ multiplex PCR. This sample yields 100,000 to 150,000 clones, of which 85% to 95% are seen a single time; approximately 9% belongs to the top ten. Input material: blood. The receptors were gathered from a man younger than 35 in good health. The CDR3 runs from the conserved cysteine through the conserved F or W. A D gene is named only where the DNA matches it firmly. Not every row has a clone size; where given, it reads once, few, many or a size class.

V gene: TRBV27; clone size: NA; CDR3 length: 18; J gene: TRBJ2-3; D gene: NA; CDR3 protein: CASSLSGFRDGSTDTQYF; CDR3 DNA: TGTGCCAGCAGTTTGTCTGGATTCAGGGATGGTAGCACAGATACGCAGTATTTT
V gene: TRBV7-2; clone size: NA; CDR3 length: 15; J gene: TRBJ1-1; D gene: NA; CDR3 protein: CASSPKSGGNTEAFF; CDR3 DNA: TGTGCCAGCAGCCCCAAGTCTGGGGGGAACACTGAAGCTTTCTTT
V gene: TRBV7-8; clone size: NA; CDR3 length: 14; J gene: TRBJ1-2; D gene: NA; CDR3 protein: CASSLAGQGHGYTF; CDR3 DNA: TGTGCCAGCAGCTTAGCGGGGCAGGGCCATGGCTACACCTTC
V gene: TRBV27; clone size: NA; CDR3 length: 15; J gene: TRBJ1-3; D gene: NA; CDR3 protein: CASSLNRVPGNTIYF; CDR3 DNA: TGTGCCAGCAGTTTAAACAGGGTCCCTGGAAACACCATATATTTT
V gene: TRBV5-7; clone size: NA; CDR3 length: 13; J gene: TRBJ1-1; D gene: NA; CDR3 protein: CASRATVNTEAFF; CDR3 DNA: TGTGCCAGCAGGGCTACCGTGAACACTGAAGCTTTCTTT
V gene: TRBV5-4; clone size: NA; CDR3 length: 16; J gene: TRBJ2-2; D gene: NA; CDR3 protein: CASSPGPGEGVGELFF; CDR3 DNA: TGTGCCAGCAGCCCCGGTCCAGGGGAAGGAGTCGGGGAGCTGTTTTTT
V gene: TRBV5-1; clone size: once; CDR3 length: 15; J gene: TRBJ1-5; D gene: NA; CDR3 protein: CASSLDGFSNQPQHF; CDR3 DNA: TGCGCCAGCAGCTTGGACGGTTTTAGCAATCAGCCCCAGCATTTT
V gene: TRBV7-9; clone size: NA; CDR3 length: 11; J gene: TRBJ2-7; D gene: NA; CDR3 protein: CASSLEAEQYF; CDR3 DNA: TGTGCCAGCAGCTTAGAGGCCGAGCAGTACTTC
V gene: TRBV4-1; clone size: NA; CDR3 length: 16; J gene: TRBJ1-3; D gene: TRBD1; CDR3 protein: CASSPRTGGPGNTIYF; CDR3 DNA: TGCGCCAGCAGCCCCAGGACAGGGGGCCCTGGAAACACCATATATTTT
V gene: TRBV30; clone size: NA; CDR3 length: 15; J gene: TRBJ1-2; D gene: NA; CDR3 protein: CAWSVEGGSVYGYTF; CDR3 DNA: TGTGCCTGGAGTGTAGAGGGGGGCAGCGTCTATGGCTACACCTTC
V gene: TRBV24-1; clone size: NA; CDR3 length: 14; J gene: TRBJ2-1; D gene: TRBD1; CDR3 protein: CATRGGQDYNEQFF; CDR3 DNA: TGTGCCACCAGGGGGGGACAGGATTACAATGAGCAGTTCTTC